This T cell receptor beta chain was found in a study of T cell repertoires in cytomegalovirus infection. Study-level information: HLA-B-restricted CMV epitopes that are well studied, plus recently identified HLA-C-restricted ones, were used by the study. Public TCR beta signatures provided an indication of both CMV infection and a matching HLA type. Study outcomes and limitations: In two of eight donors, the top clonotype was HLA-C-restricted CMV-specific.

A single record per CDR3 protein comes from TCRdb applying MiXCR to the reads. This sample has fewer than 1,000,000 distinct CDR3 sequences; around 32% occur once, and the top ten carry around 15%. The V gene end was trimmed by 5 bases and the J gene end by 12 bases; junction bases not matched to a gene: 7. Germline V CDR1 and CDR2: SEHNR, FQNEAQ (reference sequence). The CDR3 has 12 amino acids. This clonotype was counted between two and nine times. Its target is unknown. The origin of this receptor is a human donor in good health (CMV status not recorded). Some clones in this sample may be carry-over from other donors' samples. This chain connects TRBV7-9 to TRBJ1-5, with 7 bases matching TRBD1. Sequencing was performed on cultured CD8+ T cells from PBMCs, taken from culture after CMV antigen stimulation. Here the CDR3 DNA reads TGTGCCAGCAGCCCAGGGACAGAGAACCAGCATTTT. Protein: CASSPGTENQHF.